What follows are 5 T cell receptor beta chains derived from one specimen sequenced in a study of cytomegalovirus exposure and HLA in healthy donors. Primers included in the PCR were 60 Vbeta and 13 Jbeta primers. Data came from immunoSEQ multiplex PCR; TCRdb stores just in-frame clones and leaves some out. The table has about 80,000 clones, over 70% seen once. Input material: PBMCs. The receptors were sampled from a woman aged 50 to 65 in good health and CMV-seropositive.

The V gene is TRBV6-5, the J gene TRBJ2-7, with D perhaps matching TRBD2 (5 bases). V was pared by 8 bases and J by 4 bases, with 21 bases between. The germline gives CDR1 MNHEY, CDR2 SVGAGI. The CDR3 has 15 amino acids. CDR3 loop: CASGAMRASLYEQYV. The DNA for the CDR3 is TGTGCCAGCGGAGCGATGCGGGCTTCCCTTTACGAGCAGTACGTC.

For the CDR3, the DNA is TGTGCCAGCAGCGCTCGACTAGCGGGGGAGACCCAGTACTTC. This gives the protein CASSARLAGETQYF. This chain joins TRBV9 and TRBJ2-5; 11 nucleotides match TRBD2. V gave up 3 bases and J gave up 5 bases; unmatched junction bases: 3. The CDR3 consists of 14 residues. The germline CDR1 and CDR2 sequences are SGDLS and YYNGEE.

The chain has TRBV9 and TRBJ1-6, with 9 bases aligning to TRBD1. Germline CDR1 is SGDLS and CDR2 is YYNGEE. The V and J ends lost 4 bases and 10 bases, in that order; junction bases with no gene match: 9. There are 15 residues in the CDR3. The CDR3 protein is CASSSGTGTGSPLHF. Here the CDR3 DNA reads TGTGCCAGCAGCTCCGGGACAGGGACAGGGTCACCCCTCCACTTT.

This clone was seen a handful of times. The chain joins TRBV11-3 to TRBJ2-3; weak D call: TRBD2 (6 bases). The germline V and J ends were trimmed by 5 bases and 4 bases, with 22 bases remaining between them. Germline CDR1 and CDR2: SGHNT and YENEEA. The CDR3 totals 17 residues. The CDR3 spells CASSQAASGEGADTQYF. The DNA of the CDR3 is TGTGCCAGCAGCCAGGCCGCATCGGGAGAAGGGGCAGATACGCAGTATTTT.

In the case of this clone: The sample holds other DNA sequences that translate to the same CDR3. The CDR3 is CASSLIASGGGTFTYEQYF. Here the CDR3 DNA reads TGTGCCAGCAGCTTAATCGCTAGCGGGGGGGGCACTTTCACTTACGAGCAGTACTTC. This sequence joins TRBV7-2 and TRBJ2-7; 12 nucleotides match TRBD2. V gave up 2 bases and J gave up 4 bases; unmatched junction bases: 15. CDR1 is SGHTA and CDR2 is FQGNSA in the germline V gene. The CDR3 runs to 19 residues.